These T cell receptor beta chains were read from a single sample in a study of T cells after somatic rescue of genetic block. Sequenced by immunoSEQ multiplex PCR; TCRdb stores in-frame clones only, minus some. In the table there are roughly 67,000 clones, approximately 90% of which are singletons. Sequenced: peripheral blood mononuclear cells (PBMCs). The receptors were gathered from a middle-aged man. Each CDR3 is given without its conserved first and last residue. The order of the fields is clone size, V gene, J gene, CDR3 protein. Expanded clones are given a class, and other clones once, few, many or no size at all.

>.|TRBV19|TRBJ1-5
ASSIGAAGGGQPQH
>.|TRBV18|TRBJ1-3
ASSPTQTLSGNTIY
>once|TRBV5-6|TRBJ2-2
ASSLGLGGTGELF
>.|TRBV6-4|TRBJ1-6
ASADRPNSPLH
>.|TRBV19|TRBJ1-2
ASSTRGANYGYT
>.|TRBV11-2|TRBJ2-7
ASSSILGREVWGEQY
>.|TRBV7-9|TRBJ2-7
ASSLGPGGAYGEQY
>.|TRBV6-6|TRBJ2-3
ASSYGRFTGTDTQY
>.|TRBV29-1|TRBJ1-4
SVEDPASGGRKLF
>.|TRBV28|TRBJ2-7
ASSPRQGRGSYEQY
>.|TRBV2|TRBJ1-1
ASSLGWETEAF
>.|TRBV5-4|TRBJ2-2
ASSLGQGNTGELF
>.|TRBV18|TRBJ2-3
ASSSTGRTDTQY
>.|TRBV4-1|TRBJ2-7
ASSQGITSGYEQY
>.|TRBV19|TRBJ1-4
ASRREGVEKLF
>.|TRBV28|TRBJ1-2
ASSLPGTEGANYGYT
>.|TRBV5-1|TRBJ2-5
ASRWTIQETQY
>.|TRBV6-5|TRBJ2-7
ASSRDRGNEQY
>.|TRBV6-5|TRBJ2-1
ASSYSISLAGNEQF
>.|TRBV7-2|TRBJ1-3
ASSLMGNSGNTIY
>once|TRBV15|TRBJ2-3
ATSRDGTGAGDTQY
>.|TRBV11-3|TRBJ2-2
ASTGAGTGELF
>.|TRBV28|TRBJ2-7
ASTADLGEQY
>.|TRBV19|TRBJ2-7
ASSLRQRYDEQY
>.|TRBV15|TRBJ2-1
ATSRVRDYNEQF
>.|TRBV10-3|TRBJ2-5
AIAAGPNQETQY
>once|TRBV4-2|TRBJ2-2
ASSLLGAGYTNTGELF
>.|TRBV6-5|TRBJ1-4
ASSGMGPEGEKLF
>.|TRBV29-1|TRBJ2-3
SALGGRGASTDTQY
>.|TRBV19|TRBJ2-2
ASSMSSVNTGELF
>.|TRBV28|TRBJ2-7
ASGGTGPFYEQY
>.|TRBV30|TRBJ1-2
AWSLTDYGYT
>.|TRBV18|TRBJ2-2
ASSPPGELF
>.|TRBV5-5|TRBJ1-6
ASSFGQLNSPLH
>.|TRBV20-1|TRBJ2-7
SARWTYEQY
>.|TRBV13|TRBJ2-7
ASSFGHSGEQY
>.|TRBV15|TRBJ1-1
ATSRVYTEAF
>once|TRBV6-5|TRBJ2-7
ASSYSGSGAYEQY
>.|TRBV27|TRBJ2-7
ASRWTGTSETEQY
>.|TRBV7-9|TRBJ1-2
ASSYGRNYGYT
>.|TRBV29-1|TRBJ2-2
SAGWTGGELF